Sequencing of this T cell receptor beta chain was carried out in a study of T cell responses to AZD1222 COVID-19 vaccine. Study conclusions and caveats: Spike-specific TCR repertoires showed rising breadth and depth after two AZD1222 doses. Baseline seropositivity occurred in only 5 to 7 AZD1222 recipients.

The data were produced by immunoSEQ multiplex PCR, yet TCRdb's version contains in-frame clones alone and is incomplete. The table lists 20,000 to 30,000 clones, 88% of them singletons. Comment on this clone: Its target is unknown.

J gave up 4 bases and V 1 base, and 3 bases lay outside the gene matches. Germline-derived CDR1 and CDR2 are LNHNV and YYDKDF (reference sequence). This CDR3 spans 14 amino acids. Second-dose intervals of approximately 4 or approximately 12 weeks were pooled. This chain connects TRBV15 to TRBJ1-1; the match to TRBD1 covers 7 bases. This receptor was obtained from an adult who received the AZD1222 COVID-19 vaccine. Source: peripheral blood, taken 28 days after the second AZD1222 dose. The CDR3 protein is CATSRGQGPTEAFF. The CDR3 DNA follows: TGTGCCACCAGCAGAGGACAGGGCCCCACTGAAGCTTTCTTT.